This T cell receptor (beta chain) was captured by sequencing in a study of blood T cell repertoires in COVID-19. Background on the study: The samples span acute and convalescent COVID-19 from the United States, Italy and Spain. From T cells, B-cell-depleted T cells, or PBMCs came the material, which was cDNA or gDNA.

The germline V gene encodes CDR1 LNHDA and CDR2 SQIVND (reference sequence). Unmatched junction bases numbered 7, after V lost 3 bases and J lost 4 bases. The CDR3 runs to 16 residues. In the authors' methods: Reference gene primer amplification gave nucleated cell count estimates. The assay was immunoSEQ multiplex PCR, and TCRdb's table has in-frame clones only and misses some. D and trimming come from the DNA, and the V and J calls and clone size come from that table. The table shows roughly 190,000 clones, with around 80% occurring only once. This TCR derives from a woman between 50 and 59 years old with acute or convalescent COVID-19. This chain links TRBV19 with TRBJ2-3, with TRBD1 matching 10 bases. Sequencing input: peripheral blood. In nucleotides, the CDR3 is TGTGCCAGTAGTATTAGCGGACAGGGGGTCGCAGATACGCAGTATTTT. As protein: CASSISGQGVADTQYF.